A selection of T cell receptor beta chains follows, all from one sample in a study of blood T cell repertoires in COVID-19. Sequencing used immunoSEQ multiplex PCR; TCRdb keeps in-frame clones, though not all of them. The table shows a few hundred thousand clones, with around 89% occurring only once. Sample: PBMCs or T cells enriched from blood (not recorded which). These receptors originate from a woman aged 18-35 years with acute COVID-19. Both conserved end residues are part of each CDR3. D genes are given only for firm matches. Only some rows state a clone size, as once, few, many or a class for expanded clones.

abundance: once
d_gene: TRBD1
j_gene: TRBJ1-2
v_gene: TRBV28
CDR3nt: TGTGCCAGCAGTTTCGGGACAGGGCCAACTAACTATGGCTACACCTTC
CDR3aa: CASSFGTGPTNYGYTF

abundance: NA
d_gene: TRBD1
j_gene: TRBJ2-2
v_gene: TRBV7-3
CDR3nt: TGTGCCAGCAGCCCCGACAGGGGGCGAACCGGGGAGCTGTTTTTT
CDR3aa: CASSPDRGRTGELFF

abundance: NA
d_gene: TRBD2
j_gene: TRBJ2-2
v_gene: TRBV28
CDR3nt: TGTGCCAGCAGTACTTTAGCGGGAGTGGACACCGGGGAGCTGTTTTTT
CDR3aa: CASSTLAGVDTGELFF

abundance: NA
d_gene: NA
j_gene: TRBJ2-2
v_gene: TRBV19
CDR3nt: TGTGCCAGTAGTATGCCAGGGTACACCGGGGAGCTGTTTTTT
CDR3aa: CASSMPGYTGELFF

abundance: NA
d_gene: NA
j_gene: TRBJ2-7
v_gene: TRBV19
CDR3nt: TGTGCCAGTAGTAGATGGTTCCTTAGCTCCTACGAGCAGTACTTC
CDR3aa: CASSRWFLSSYEQYF

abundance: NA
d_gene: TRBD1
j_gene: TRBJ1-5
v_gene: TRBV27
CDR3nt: TGTGCCAGCAGTTCGGCCGGGACAGGGGGCGAATATAGCAATCAGCCCCAGCATTTT
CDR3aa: CASSSAGTGGEYSNQPQHF

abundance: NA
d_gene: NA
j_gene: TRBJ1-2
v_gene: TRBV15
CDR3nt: TGTGCCACCAGCGACCGGGACACTCCGGAAGGCTACACCTTC
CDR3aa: CATSDRDTPEGYTF

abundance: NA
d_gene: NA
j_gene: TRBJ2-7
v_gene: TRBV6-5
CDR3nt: TGTGCCAGCAGTTCCTCCCCAACGACTTTTTACGAGCAGTACTTC
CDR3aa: CASSSSPTTFYEQYF

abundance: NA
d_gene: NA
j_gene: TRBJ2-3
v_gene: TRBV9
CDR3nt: TGTGCCAGCAGCGTAGATCCCGGCGGGCTCACAGATACGCAGTATTTT
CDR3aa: CASSVDPGGLTDTQYF

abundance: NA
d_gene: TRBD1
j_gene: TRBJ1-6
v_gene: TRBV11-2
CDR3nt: TGTGCCAGCAGCTCGGACCCGCAGGGGGCCGGGAATTCACCCCTCCACTTT
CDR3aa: CASSSDPQGAGNSPLHF

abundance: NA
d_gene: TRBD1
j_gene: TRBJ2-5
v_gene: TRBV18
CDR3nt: TGTGCCAGCTCACGGCCTAAACCGGGACAGGGTACGGAGACCCAGTACTTC
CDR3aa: CASSRPKPGQGTETQYF

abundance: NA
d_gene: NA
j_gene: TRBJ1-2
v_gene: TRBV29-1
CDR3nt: TGCAGCGTTGCGGGGTTGCGGGATGGCTACACCTTC
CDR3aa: CSVAGLRDGYTF

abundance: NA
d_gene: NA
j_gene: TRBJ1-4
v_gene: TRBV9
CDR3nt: TGTGCCAGCAGCGCAACAGGGCGAACTAATGAAAAACTGTTTTTT
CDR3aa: CASSATGRTNEKLFF

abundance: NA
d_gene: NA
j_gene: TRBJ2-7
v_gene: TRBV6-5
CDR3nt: TGTGCCAGCAGTTACAACCGGGGGAGCTCCTACGAGCAGTACTTC
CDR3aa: CASSYNRGSSYEQYF

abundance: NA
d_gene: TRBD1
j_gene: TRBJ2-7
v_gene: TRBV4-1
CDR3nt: TGCGCCAGCAGCCAAGAGGACAGGTTGGCCTACGAGCAGTACTTC
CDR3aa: CASSQEDRLAYEQYF

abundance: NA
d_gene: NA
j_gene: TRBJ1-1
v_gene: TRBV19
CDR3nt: TGTGCCAGTAGTGCCCCCCTTGGGGGGTTGACCACTGAAGCTTTCTTT
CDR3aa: CASSAPLGGLTTEAFF

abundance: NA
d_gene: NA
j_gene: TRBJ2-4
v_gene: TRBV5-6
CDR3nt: TGTGCCAGCAGCTTATCCGGAGGCCCTAAGTGGATTCAGTACTTC
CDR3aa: CASSLSGGPKWIQYF